This T cell receptor (beta chain) was obtained from a study of OX40 agonist ivuxolimab in advanced cancers. Method: immunoSEQ multiplex PCR; TCRdb's copy keeps in-frame clones and lacks some. The data contain about 80,000 clones, 88% of them singletons. Germline CDR1 is SGHVS and CDR2 is FQNEAQ. V gave up 3 bases and J gave up 7 bases; unmatched junction bases: 7. The CDR3 has 16 amino acids. The J gene is TRBJ2-2, the V gene TRBV7-8, with 11 bases matching TRBD1. This TCR came from an adult with an advanced solid tumor such as melanoma, head and neck, liver or kidney cancer. This specimen consisted of CD4+ or CD8+ T cells sorted from blood, obtained in a trial of the OX40 agonist ivuxolimab. The CDR3 sequence is CASSLTGTGGIGELFF. CDR3 DNA sequence: TGTGCCAGCAGCTTGACCGGGACAGGGGGTATCGGGGAGCTGTTTTTT.